The T cell receptor beta chain under discussion was sequenced for a study of OX40 agonist ivuxolimab in advanced cancers. A note on the overall study: Ivuxolimab was an agonistic, fully human IgG2 monoclonal antibody directed against OX40 (CD134), a costimulatory receptor. Patients were allowed to have had prior anti-PD-1, anti-PD-L1 or anti-CTLA-4 therapy, and 30% to 50% of the dose-escalation patients had previously received checkpoint inhibitors. The point of sequencing TCRbeta in the periphery was to test whether ivuxolimab changed TCR sequence diversity and drove clonal T-cell expansion. Of the roughly 51 patients in dose escalation, some 20 had hepatocellular carcinoma, approximately 15 had melanoma, 9 had renal cell carcinoma and 9 had head and neck cancer. The paper covers the monotherapy dose-escalation part of the phase I ivuxolimab trial, which included N of about 56 patients. A male proportion of roughly 80% and a mean age of approximately 60 years, ranging from roughly 23 to 90, were recorded for the dose-escalation cohort. Intravenous ivuxolimab was administered to patients every 2 weeks at six dose levels: 0.01, 0.1, 0.3, 1.5, 3 and 10 mg/kg. Three dose-escalation patients achieved partial responses, one with hepatocellular carcinoma and two with cutaneous melanoma.

Concerning this clone itself: Its binding antigen is unknown. Base qualities are missing; no much larger clone stands one base away.

The full study reports these points: Low levels of normalized T-cell clonal expansion were also seen in some patients who did not respond. After ivuxolimab, CD8+ T cells had more expanded clones than CD4+ T cells on average. In the 0.1-3.0 mg/kg groups, partial responders were among the patients with the lowest normalized peripheral clonal expansion, particularly in CD8+ T cells. At doses of 0.1 to 3.0 mg/kg, clonal expansion of both CD4+ and CD8+ blood T cells was observed from baseline to week 6. Which antigens the clonally expanded peripheral T cells were specific for was not determined.

For sequencing of the TCRbeta CDR3 region, genomic DNA was extracted from the sorted cells. The immunoSEQ Assay was used for sequencing of TCRbeta CDR3 regions. Not all clones reach the TCRdb copy of this immuneACCESS table, which keeps in-frame sequences only. Checked studies attribute under half of the gap to unresolved V genes and leave the rest unexplained. The sample data list roughly 59,000 clones, and over 70% of these were observed just once. Approximately 2% of the sample is in the top ten clones. Patients with autoimmune disease history or receiving systemic immunosuppression were excluded from the trial. Peripheral blood for TCR sequencing was collected from all dose cohorts at baseline, on cycle 4 day 1, and on cycle 7 day 1. The samples were drawn from a first-in-human, open-label, multicenter phase I dose-escalation trial of ivuxolimab. Adults with locally advanced or metastatic melanoma, renal cell carcinoma, hepatocellular carcinoma or head and neck squamous cell carcinoma were enrolled in the trial. CD4+ and CD8+ T cells were sorted separately from peripheral blood before TCR sequencing.

The CDR3 contains 15 residues, cysteine and phenylalanine counted. Of all the DNA, just the CDR3 is kept, 45 bases in frame from base 1. According to the germline V gene (reference sequence), CDR1 reads SGHNT and CDR2 reads YYREEE. The junction carries 17 bases between V and J, which are trimmed by 5 bases and 3 bases respectively. This chain is built from TRBV5-4 and TRBJ2-5, with TRBD2 as a weak D call on 5 bases. The sequencing used CD4+ or CD8+ T cells sorted from blood, collected in a trial of the OX40 agonist ivuxolimab. The receptor was derived from an adult with an advanced solid tumor such as melanoma, head and neck, liver or kidney cancer. Here is the DNA: TGTGCCAGCAGTCGCACGGGAAACGCGAAAGAGACCCAGTACTTC. Its protein reads: CASSRTGNAKETQYF.